In its sample, the clone carrying this T cell receptor beta chain was seen a few times. Its cognate antigen is unknown. Primers for the PCR totalled 60 Vbeta and 13 Jbeta. Produced via immunoSEQ multiplex PCR; TCRdb's table is partial and in-frame only. The sample yields around 210,000 clones, more than 70% seen once. V dropped 0 bases and J dropped 1; count of bases not matched to a gene: 3. Germline-derived CDR1 and CDR2 are SGDLS and YYNGEE. CDR3 size: 16 residues. The data are from a study of cytomegalovirus exposure and HLA in healthy donors. Study-level information: Ancestry clustering placed around four fifths of over 300 genotyped donors in the Caucasian-associated cluster.

Overall study findings and caveats: TCR beta chain V- and J-gene trimming was linked, in a later analysis, to a missense variant in DCLRE1C.

This sequence originates from a boy between 10 and 17 years old in good health and CMV-seronegative. Sequenced: PBMCs. The gene calls are TRBV9 and TRBJ2-3; 9 bases align to TRBD2. Here the CDR3 reads CASSVGVAGGTDTQYF. In DNA form, the CDR3 reads TGTGCCAGCAGCGTAGGGGTAGCGGGAGGCACAGATACGCAGTATTTT.